These 15 T cell receptor beta chains share one sample of origin, sequenced in a study of regulatory T cells in long-lasting Graves disease. CDR3 regions were amplified by Arm-PCR using iRepertoire HTBI primers to build TCR beta libraries. MiXCR, applied by TCRdb to the multiplex PCR reads, yields one record per CDR3 protein. The sample carries 380,000 or so distinct CDR3 sequences, about 16% recorded once. Sample time point: newly diagnosed GD, antithyroid drugs for less than 3 months. Extracted PBMC RNA gave rise to the TCR library. The same sample was also studied in work on T cells in Graves' hyperthyroidism and ophthalmopathy.

The source was peripheral blood mononuclear cells (PBMCs), collected at new diagnosis, from a patient treated with antithyroid drugs. All receptors come from a woman aged 18-35 years with Graves disease.

This chain connects TRBV27 to TRBJ1-5; tentatively, D is TRBD1 (5 bases). V lost 0 bases, J lost 7 bases, and 13 bases lay in between. The CDR3 has 15 residues. Germline assignment: CDR1 MNHEY and CDR2 SMNVEV (reference sequence). DNA for the CDR3: TGTGCCAGCAGTTTATCCTCGGGGGGGTCCCAGCCCCAGCATTTT. Translating gives CASSLSSGGSQPQHF.

This clonotype occurred many times. The chain joins TRBV3-1 to TRBJ2-2, with 7 nucleotides matching TRBD1. CDR3 length: 16 amino acids. V trimming: 3 bases; J trimming: 4 bases; junction bases outside the gene matches: 8. In germline, CDR1 is LGHDT, CDR2 YNNKEL (reference sequence). In DNA, the CDR3 is TGTGCCAGCAGCCATGTTCCACAGGGGAGCACCGGGGAGCTGTTTTTT. This gives the protein CASSHVPQGSTGELFF.

This clonotype was observed many times. The chain links TRBV11-1 to TRBJ2-5; 10 nucleotides align to TRBD2. Trimming took 0 bases from V and 3 from J; bases not matched to a gene: 7. Germline values: CDR1 SGHAT, CDR2 FQDESV (reference sequence). This CDR3 spans 17 amino acids. CDR3 DNA: TGTGCCAGCAGCTTAGCCGGACTAGCGGCTGATAAAGAGACCCAGTACTTC. Translating gives CASSLAGLAADKETQYF.

This clonotype was observed many times. V gene TRBV12-3 or TRBV12-4 combines with J gene TRBJ1-1; D is unresolved. This CDR3 is built from 14 residues. Trimming removed 4 bases from V and 0 bases from J, with 9 bases in between. The CDR3: CASSSDYMNTEAFF. CDR3 DNA sequence: TGTGCCAGCAGTTCGGATTACATGAACACTGAAGCTTTCTTT.

The CDR3 bases are TGCGCCAGCAGCAGCCAAGCGACTAGCGGGGAGTACAATGAGCAGTTCTTC. As protein: CASSSQATSGEYNEQFF. The chain couples TRBV5-1 to TRBJ2-1, with 11 bases fitting TRBD2. This CDR3 comprises 17 residues. CDR1 SGHRS and CDR2 YFSETQ come from the germline V gene. Losses at the gene ends were 4 bases for V and 4 bases for J; bases not matched to a gene: 10.

This clonotype was seen a few times. The genes are TRBV6-5 and TRBJ2-7, with 10 nucleotides matching TRBD2. The CDR3 is made up of 15 amino acids. CDR1 and CDR2 from the germline V gene are MNHEY and SVGAGI. Trimming at V came to 0 bases and at J to 5 bases, leaving 4 bases not matched to a gene. The chain's CDR3 is CASSYSASGGNEQYF. CDR3 coding DNA: TGTGCCAGCAGTTACTCGGCTAGCGGGGGAAACGAGCAGTACTTC.

With regard to this clonotype: A much larger clone lies a single base off, so this may be a read error. J is TRBJ2-1 and V is TRBV10-3; D remains ambiguous. Germline V gene data show CDR1 as ENHRY and CDR2 as SYGVKD. Trimming removed 5 bases from V and 4 bases from J, with 12 bases in between. This CDR3 comprises 14 residues. CDR3 DNA sequence: TGTGCCATCAGTTACTCGATACGGTACAATGAGCAGTTCTTC. Translated: CAISYSIRYNEQFF.

This clonotype was detected many times. This chain connects TRBV11-2 to TRBJ1-2; maybe TRBD1 (6 bases). The germline CDR1 and CDR2 sequences are SGHAT and FQNNGV. V was shortened by 7 bases and J by 5 bases, with 17 bases between the two germline ends. CDR3 length: 14 amino acids. The CDR3 loop is CASNPLGQSYGYTF. CDR3 nucleotide sequence: TGTGCCAGCAATCCCCTCGGACAGAGTTATGGCTACACCTTC.

V is TRBV30 and J is TRBJ2-7, with 8 bases identical to TRBD1. The length of the CDR3 is 11 residues. Germline CDR1 and CDR2: GTSNPN and SVGIG (reference sequence). The DNA for the CDR3 is TGTGCGACGGGACAGGTATACGAGCAGTACTTC. It encodes CATGQVYEQYF.

Points on this clonotype: A read error may produce the germline difference seen at one junction end. V is TRBV30 and J is TRBJ2-2, with 7 bases aligning to TRBD1. This CDR3 has 15 amino acids. Germline V lookup: CDR1 GTSNPN, CDR2 SVGIG (reference sequence). In nucleotides, the CDR3 is TGTGCCTGGGGTGTAGGACAGGCGAACACCGGGGAGCGGTTTTTT. This gives the protein CAWGVGQANTGERFF. The full variable domain, rest sourced from reference TRBV30 and TRBJ2-2, is SQTIHQWPATLVQPVGSPLSLECTVEGTSNPNLYWYRQAAGRGLQLLFYSVGIGQISSEVPQNLSASRPQDRQFILSSKKLLLSDSGFYLCAWGVGQANTGERFFGEGSRLTVL.

The chain employs TRBV5-1 and TRBJ2-7; weak D call: TRBD2 (5 bases). V dropped 4 bases and J dropped 2 bases, with 13 bases sitting between them. From germline, CDR1 is SGHRS and CDR2 YFSETQ. This CDR3 contains 14 residues. The CDR3 loop is CASSTTRGTYEQYF. CDR3 nucleotide sequence: TGCGCCAGCAGCACTACCCGAGGGACCTACGAGCAGTACTTC.

This clonotype has ten or more counts. This chain connects TRBV15 to TRBJ2-7, with D possibly being TRBD1 or TRBD2 (5 bases each). Germline CDR1 is LNHNV and CDR2 is YYDKDF (reference sequence). CDR3 length equals 16 residues. Trimming left V 0 bases short and J 6 bases short, with 18 bases between. DNA of the CDR3: TGTGCCACCAGCAGAGACCCGGGGCATACGGGCTCCGAGCAGTACTTC. This gives the protein CATSRDPGHTGSEQYF.

In its sample, this clonotype was seen many times. The chain links TRBV5-4 to TRBJ2-5; 7 nucleotides align to TRBD1. The junction had 7 bases not matched to a gene; V was cut back by 3 bases and J by 5 bases. The V gene's germline CDR1 is SGHNT and CDR2 YYREEE (reference sequence). The CDR3 totals 14 residues. The CDR3 loop reads CASSSGTVGETQYF. The CDR3 coding sequence is TGTGCCAGCAGCTCGGGGACAGTTGGGGAGACCCAGTACTTC.

This clonotype has at least ten counts. The chain joins TRBV28 to TRBJ2-7; TRBD2 is a possible D gene (6 bases). From germline, CDR1 is MDHEN and CDR2 SYDVKM. This CDR3 comprises 12 residues. V dropped 7 bases and J dropped 3 bases, with 10 bases sitting between them. The CDR3 here is CASMGLFYEQYF. The CDR3 region has the DNA TGTGCCAGCATGGGACTTTTCTACGAGCAGTACTTC.

Many counts were recorded for this clonotype. The chain links TRBV3-1 to TRBJ2-7, with 11 bases lining up with TRBD1. The V and J ends lost 2 bases and 5 bases, in that order; junction bases with no gene match: 5. This CDR3 has 15 amino acids. From germline, CDR1 is LGHDT and CDR2 YNNKEL (reference sequence). The chain's CDR3 is CASSQPGTGGHEQYF. CDR3 sequence (DNA): TGTGCCAGCAGCCAACCCGGGACAGGGGGACACGAGCAGTACTTC.